Listed here are 19 T cell receptor beta chains from one sample, sequenced in a study of T cell responses to AZD1222 COVID-19 vaccine. Sequencing used immunoSEQ multiplex PCR; TCRdb keeps in-frame clones, though not all of them. The table has about 120,000 clones, more than 85% seen once. This material consisted of peripheral blood, taken on day 0 of AZD1222 vaccination. Receptor source: an adult in good health.

This clone was seen only a few times. The chain employs TRBV3-1 (or the pseudogene TRBV3-2) and TRBJ1-6; TRBD1 is a possible D gene (6 bases). Trimming cost V 0 bases and J 9 bases, with 12 bases left between them. There are 15 residues in the CDR3. Germline-derived CDR1 and CDR2 are LGHDT and YNNKEL (reference sequence). CDR3 coding DNA: TGTGCCAGCAGCCAAGATTTGGGGGGCCGTTCACCCCTCCACTTT. Amino acid sequence: CASSQDLGGRSPLHF.

As to this clone: Other DNA sequences in this specimen translate into the identical CDR3. This chain joins TRBV13 and TRBJ2-7, with unresolved D. CDR3 length: 11 residues. CDR1 PRHDT and CDR2 FYEKMQ come from the germline V gene (reference sequence). V was trimmed by 3 bases and J by 4 bases, leaving 4 bases between them. CDR3 protein: CASSLGYEQYF. In DNA form, the CDR3 reads TGTGCCAGCAGCTTGGGATACGAGCAGTACTTC.

The V call is TRBV5-1, the J call TRBJ2-2, with 9 bases fitting TRBD1. The CDR3 extends over 15 amino acids. With V trimmed by 4 bases and J by 8 bases, 9 bases remained unmatched. The germline CDR1 and CDR2 sequences are SGHRS and YFSETQ. The CDR3 sequence is CASSAGTGHSGELFF. DNA for the CDR3: TGCGCCAGCAGCGCCGGGACAGGGCACTCTGGGGAGCTGTTTTTT.

This rearrangement joins TRBV9 to TRBJ2-7; D is undetermined. V lost 0 bases and J 0 bases, leaving 4 bases between the germline ends. The CDR3 has 13 amino acids. Germline V gene lookup returns CDR1 SGDLS and CDR2 YYNGEE. CDR3 sequence: CASSVADSYEQYF. The CDR3 DNA sequence: TGTGCCAGCAGCGTAGCGGACTCCTACGAGCAGTACTTC.

The chain links TRBV4-1 to TRBJ2-3; TRBD1 agrees at 7 bases. V shed 1 base and J 6 bases; nucleotides not matched to a gene: 4. This CDR3 region has 14 residues. The germline V gene has CDR1 MGHRA and CDR2 YSYEKL. The CDR3 protein is CASSQARTGDTQYF. The CDR3 DNA sequence: TGCGCCAGCAGCCAAGCTCGGACAGGTGATACGCAGTATTTT.

The chain employs TRBV7-9 and TRBJ1-1; a weak D match, TRBD1 (5 bases). V was pared by 3 bases and J by 0 bases, with 8 bases between. CDR3 length: 14 amino acids. Germline CDR1 and CDR2: SEHNR and FQNEAQ (reference sequence). CDR3 bases: TGTGCCAGCAGCTTCGACAGAGTGAACACTGAAGCTTTCTTT. Translating gives CASSFDRVNTEAFF.

The chain joins TRBV30 to TRBJ1-2; D unresolved. From germline, CDR1 is GTSNPN and CDR2 SVGIG (reference sequence). The CDR3 contains 11 residues. Deletions cut 3 bases from V and 9 bases from J, with 11 bases between. The CDR3 loop reads CAWSFLDRYTF. For the CDR3, the DNA is TGTGCCTGGAGCTTTCTAGACCGCTACACCTTC.

The gene calls are TRBV5-6 and TRBJ1-2; D is possibly TRBD1 (6 bases). This CDR3 has 14 amino acids. The germline CDR1 and CDR2 sequences are SGHDT and YYEEEE. Trimming pared 0 bases from V and 2 bases from J, leaving 8 bases between. The CDR3 DNA is TGTGCCAGCAGCTTGGTCCAGGGGAACTATGGCTACACCTTC. Protein product: CASSLVQGNYGYTF.

The J gene is TRBJ2-6, the V gene TRBV28; perhaps TRBD1 as D (6 bases). This CDR3 spans 12 amino acids. Germline V lookup: CDR1 MDHEN, CDR2 SYDVKM. Trimming left V 10 bases short and J 6 bases short, with 10 bases between. This CDR3 is CAIPGEANVLTF. As DNA, the CDR3 is TGTGCCATCCCAGGGGAGGCCAACGTCCTGACTTTC.

The CDR3 DNA reads as TGTGCCAGCTCACCCATGGAGGAAAAACTGTTTTTT. This encodes CASSPMEEKLFF. V and J are TRBV18 and TRBJ1-4; no clear D gene. The V and J ends lost 3 bases and 8 bases respectively, with 7 bases between them. Germline V gene sequence: CDR1 KGHSH, CDR2 LQKENI. The CDR3 spans 12 residues.

The chain employs TRBV4-1 and TRBJ1-6; unclear D gene. The germline V gene encodes CDR1 MGHRA and CDR2 YSYEKL. V dropped 0 bases and J dropped 4 bases, with 10 bases sitting between them. The CDR3 is made up of 16 amino acids. The CDR3 sequence is CASSQDGSVYNSPLHF. CDR3 DNA sequence: TGCGCCAGCAGCCAAGATGGGTCGGTGTATAATTCACCCCTCCACTTT.

V and J are TRBV28 and TRBJ1-6, with 8 bases that match TRBD1. From germline, CDR1 is MDHEN and CDR2 SYDVKM. The V and J ends lost 7 bases and 6 bases, in that order; junction bases with no gene match: 8. The CDR3 contains 15 residues. CDR3 sequence reads: CASIPLDRGNSPLHF. The CDR3 coding sequence is TGTGCCAGCATCCCCCTCGACAGGGGTAATTCACCCCTCCACTTT.

CDR3 nucleotide sequence: TGTGCCAGCAGCACCCCCCTCGGTCCCAGCACTGAAGCTTTCTTT. Encoded protein: CASSTPLGPSTEAFF. The V gene is TRBV5-4, the J gene TRBJ1-1; no clear D. The V gene's germline CDR1 is SGHNT and CDR2 YYREEE (reference sequence). The CDR3 length is 15 residues. Trimming took 4 bases from V and 4 from J, leaving 17 bases between them.

Comments on this clone: Other DNA sequences in this sample translate to the same CDR3. This chain links TRBV6-2 or TRBV6-3 with TRBJ1-5, with D perhaps matching TRBD1 (5 bases). Trimming stripped 2 bases from V and 5 bases from J, with 7 bases between. The CDR3 is 13 residues long. Germline assignment: CDR1 MNHEY and CDR2 SVGEGT. The CDR3 sequence: CASSYGGYQPQHF. CDR3 DNA: TGTGCCAGCAGTTACGGGGGGTATCAGCCCCAGCATTTT.

This chain connects TRBV5-1 to TRBJ1-3; 10 bases line up with TRBD1. The V segment lost 6 bases and the J segment 4 bases; nucleotides outside the gene matches: 7. Germline V gives CDR1 SGHRS, CDR2 YFSETQ. The CDR3 runs to 15 residues. CDR3 amino acids: CASTRTGGPGNTIYF. CDR3 in DNA: TGCGCCAGCACCCGGACAGGGGGGCCCGGAAACACCATATATTTT.

The chain recombines TRBV28 with TRBJ2-7; D unresolved. V shed 4 bases and J shed 3 bases, with 34 bases lying between them. Germline V CDR1 and CDR2: MDHEN, SYDVKM. The CDR3 is made up of 21 amino acids. CDR3 sequence (DNA): TGTGCCAGCAGTTCATTCCAACCGGGCAAAAAAGAGGCTGCCCGAGGCTACGAGCAGTACTTC. Its translation is CASSSFQPGKKEAARGYEQYF.

The chain recombines TRBV3-1 (or the pseudogene TRBV3-2) with TRBJ1-1; D perhaps matches TRBD1 (5 bases). The CDR3 contains 14 residues. CDR1 is LGHDT, CDR2 YNNKEL, per germline (reference sequence). Trimming took off 2 bases at V and 3 bases at J, with 10 bases between the two ends. The CDR3 region has the DNA TGTGCCAGCAGCCAATTCCGGGGGTACACTGAAGCTTTCTTT. It specifies CASSQFRGYTEAFF.

This chain uses TRBV5-1 with TRBJ1-3; 7 bases align to TRBD1. Germline assignment: CDR1 SGHRS and CDR2 YFSETQ. The J segment lost 1 base and the V segment lost 4 bases, leaving 2 bases of the junction unmatched. This CDR3 is 14 amino acids long. CDR3 sequence reads: CASSQTGSGNTIYF. CDR3 coding DNA: TGCGCCAGCAGCCAGACAGGGTCTGGAAACACCATATATTTT.

The rearrangement uses TRBV28 and TRBJ2-2, with a tentative D call TRBD2 (5 bases). CDR3 length equals 14 residues. Looked up from germline, CDR1 is MDHEN and CDR2 is SYDVKM. The V end was cut by 4 bases, the J end by 3 bases, with 9 bases between. CDR3 in DNA: TGTGCCAGCAGTTCGGACTCGCACACCGGGGAGCTGTTTTTT. It translates to CASSSDSHTGELFF.